The 27 T cell receptor beta chains reported below all come from one sample, sequenced in a study of blood T cells in healthy people across ages. The use of a sample-barcoded 5' primer and a J-beta primer mix characterized a second PCR of about 6 to 12 cycles. TCRdb redid the calling of the 5' RACE reads with MiXCR, one entry per CDR3 protein. The sample carries around 800,000 distinct CDR3 sequences, roughly 24% recorded once. These data also featured in a second study, about T cells of mothers and their children.

Sample: blood. The receptors were gathered from a boy between 10 and 17 years old in good health.

This clonotype was picked up a small number of times. V and J are TRBV7-6 and TRBJ2-7; D is undetermined. CDR3 length: 14 amino acids. Germline lookup yields CDR1 SGHVS and CDR2 FNYEAQ. V lost 3 bases and J lost 7, with 16 bases in between. CDR3 residues: CASSFNPGSEEQYF. Here the CDR3 DNA reads TGTGCCAGCAGCTTTAACCCAGGTTCGGAGGAGCAGTACTTC. The whole variable domain, remainder taken from reference TRBV7-6 and TRBJ2-7, is GAGVSQSPRYKVTKRGQDVALRCDPISGHVSLYWYRQALGQGPEFLTYFNYEAQQDKSGLPNDRFSAERPEGSISTLTIQRTEQRDSAMYRCASSFNPGSEEQYFGPGTRLTVT.

This clonotype was counted between two and nine times. This chain uses TRBV12-3 or TRBV12-4 with TRBJ2-1; TRBD1 matches at 11 bases. The V gene end was trimmed by 6 bases and the J gene end by 9 bases; junction bases not matched to a gene: 4. CDR3 size: 13 residues. The chain's CDR3 is CASRGQGVSEQFF. DNA for the CDR3: TGTGCCAGCAGGGGACAGGGGGTCAGTGAGCAGTTCTTC.

The V gene is TRBV9, the J gene TRBJ2-1; 7 bases are a match to TRBD2. This CDR3 spans 13 amino acids. V lost 4 bases and J lost 7; bases outside the gene matches: 5. Germline CDR1 reads SGDLS; CDR2 reads YYNGEE. CDR3 DNA sequence: TGTGCCAGCAGCCCGCGGGGGAGGAATGAGCAGTTCTTC. It codes for CASSPRGRNEQFF. The variable domain in full, with the rest retrieved from reference TRBV9 and TRBJ2-1, is DSGVTQTPKHLITATGQRVTLRCSPRSGDLSVYWYQQSLDQGLQFLIQYYNGEERAKGNILERFSAQQFPDLHSELNLSSLELGDSALYFCASSPRGRNEQFFGPGTRLTVL.

In this sample, this clonotype turned up a few times. The chain combines TRBV6-6 with TRBJ2-7, with 11 nucleotides matching TRBD1. CDR3 size: 17 residues. Germline V gene lookup returns CDR1 MNHNY and CDR2 SVGAGI (reference sequence). Losses at the gene ends were 0 bases for V and 3 bases for J; bases not matched to a gene: 7. The CDR3 loop reads CASSYSTDRGHIYEQYF. The CDR3 coding sequence is TGTGCCAGCAGTTACTCGACGGACAGGGGGCACATCTACGAGCAGTACTTC.

This clonotype was detected a few times. V gene TRBV18 combines with J gene TRBJ1-3; D is undetermined. The CDR3 runs to 16 residues. Germline V gives CDR1 KGHSH, CDR2 LQKENI. V was shortened by 6 bases and J by 8 bases, with 23 bases between the two germline ends. CDR3 DNA sequence: TGTGCCAGCTCCTGGGGAGTGGCAGAACCTTGGGACACCATATATTTT. It codes for CASSWGVAEPWDTIYF.

The genes are TRBV4-1 and TRBJ1-1; TRBD1 matches at 10 bases. This CDR3 has 16 amino acids. Germline V gene sequence: CDR1 MGHRA, CDR2 YSYEKL. Germline trimming cut 4 bases from V and 0 bases from J; bases unmatched to any gene: 5. The CDR3 DNA reads TGCGCCAGCAGCCCAGGGGACAGGGGCATGAACACTGAAGCTTTCTTT. Amino acid sequence: CASSPGDRGMNTEAFF.

The rearrangement links TRBV19 to TRBJ2-7, with 10 bases that match TRBD1. After removal of 3 bases from V and 0 bases from J, the junction contained 2 bases not matched to a gene. This CDR3 spans 15 amino acids. Germline CDR1 is LNHDA and CDR2 is SQIVND (reference sequence). CDR3 residues: CASSMRTGGSYEQYF. The CDR3 region has the DNA TGTGCCAGTAGTATGAGGACAGGGGGCTCCTACGAGCAGTACTTC.

This chain joins TRBV7-2 and TRBJ2-7; D remains unclear. The CDR3 runs to 14 residues. CDR1 and CDR2 from the germline V gene are SGHTA and FQGNSA. V gave up 10 bases and J gave up 0 bases, with 16 bases separating them. The CDR3 DNA is TGTGCCACCCAGCTTAGGACCTACTCCTACGAGCAGTACTTC. It translates to CATQLRTYSYEQYF.

The J gene is TRBJ2-7, the V gene TRBV20-1; 9 nucleotides align to TRBD2. V was clipped by 3 bases and J by 4 bases; unmatched bases: 7. The CDR3 sequence is 14 residues long. CDR1 DFQATT and CDR2 SNEGSKA come from the germline V gene (reference sequence). CDR3 region: CSASPAGGYYEQYF. DNA for the CDR3: TGCAGTGCTAGTCCAGCGGGGGGTTATTACGAGCAGTACTTC.

There are a few counts of this clonotype. The J gene is TRBJ2-2, the V gene TRBV25-1, with 7 bases identical to TRBD1. Germline V gives CDR1 MGHDK, CDR2 SYGVNS. The V and J ends lost 10 bases and 0 bases, in that order; junction bases with no gene match: 5. The CDR3 is 14 amino acids. The CDR3 region has the DNA TGTGCCACCAGAGGGGGCGCGAACACCGGGGAGCTGTTTTTT. This sequence encodes CATRGGANTGELFF. Filled out from reference TRBV25-1 and TRBJ2-2, the complete variable domain reads EADIYQTPRYLVIGTGKKITLECSQTMGHDKMYWYQQDPGMELHLIHYSYGVNSTEKGDLSSESTVSRIRTEHFPLTLESARPSHTSQYLCATRGGANTGELFFGEGSRLTVL.

The J gene is TRBJ2-5, the V gene TRBV4-1, with 13 bases identical to TRBD2. Per germline, CDR1 MGHRA and CDR2 YSYEKL. The length of the CDR3 is 16 residues. The V gene end was trimmed by 2 bases and the J gene end by 4 bases; junction bases not matched to a gene: 4. The CDR3 sequence: CASSQPTSGGRETQYF. The CDR3 region has the DNA TGCGCCAGCAGCCAACCGACTAGCGGGGGGCGAGAGACCCAGTACTTC.

This clonotype was seen more than once but under ten times. The chain recombines TRBV5-8 with TRBJ2-2; D not resolved. From germline, CDR1 is SGHTS and CDR2 YDEGEE. The CDR3 sequence is 16 residues long. V was cut by 3 bases and J by 5 bases, with 17 bases left in between. The CDR3 region has the DNA TGTGCCAGCAGCTATACTCGGAGTAGAGTGACCGGGGAGCTGTTTTTT. It specifies CASSYTRSRVTGELFF.

This sequence joins TRBV7-6 and TRBJ2-1; TRBD1 is a possible D gene (7 bases). There are 15 residues in the CDR3. Germline CDR1 SGHVS, CDR2 FNYEAQ. V gave up 8 bases and J gave up 2 bases, with 16 bases separating them. CDR3: CASPGGLRAYNEQFF. As DNA, the CDR3 is TGTGCCAGCCCAGGGGGGCTTAGAGCCTACAATGAGCAGTTCTTC.

This rearrangement joins TRBV12-3 or TRBV12-4 to TRBJ2-5; D possibly corresponds to TRBD2 (5 bases). The DNA end is more similar to TRBJ2-1, so the J call may be wrong. This CDR3 is built from 15 residues. The CDR3 here is CASSVGVRVFNEQFF. In DNA, the CDR3 is TGTGCCAGCAGTGTCGGGGTCCGAGTCTTCAATGAGCAGTTCTTC.

The chain employs TRBV12-3 or TRBV12-4 and TRBJ2-5, with D maybe TRBD1 (6 bases). This CDR3 is built from 14 residues. The V and J ends lost 5 bases and 5 bases respectively, with 15 bases between them. The CDR3 DNA reads as TGTGCCAGCAGTCAGAACAGGGTGGGGGAGACCCAGTACTTC. Translating it yields CASSQNRVGETQYF.

The chain is built from TRBV4-1 and TRBJ2-1; weak D call: TRBD1 (6 bases). This CDR3 is built from 17 residues. The V gene's germline CDR1 is MGHRA and CDR2 YSYEKL. Trimming took off 3 bases at V and 0 bases at J, with 15 bases between the two ends. The CDR3, as DNA: TGCGCCAGCAGCCAGAAGCCCCACAGGGTCTCCTACAATGAGCAGTTCTTC. It encodes CASSQKPHRVSYNEQFF.

DNA of the CDR3: TGTGCCAGCAGCCCCGACGTCCAACGATACGAGCAGTACTTC. Protein sequence: CASSPDVQRYEQYF. The chain combines TRBV11-1 with TRBJ2-5; no clear D. The last part of the DNA fits TRBJ2-7 better; the J call may be wrong. The CDR3 runs to 14 residues. The germline V gene has CDR1 SGHAT and CDR2 FQDESV (reference sequence).

This clonotype occurred a few times. The gene calls are TRBV7-6 and TRBJ2-5, with D tentatively TRBD2 (6 bases). Trimming pared 0 bases from V and 5 bases from J, leaving 10 bases between. Germline V gives CDR1 SGHVS, CDR2 FNYEAQ. The CDR3 is 14 residues long. The chain's CDR3 is CASSLARGAETQYF. CDR3 DNA: TGTGCCAGCAGCTTAGCGCGGGGTGCGGAGACCCAGTACTTC.

This clonotype was recorded once. An end of the junction does not agree with germline; a read error may underlie this. V gene TRBV27 combines with J gene TRBJ2-3; no reliable D call. This CDR3 spans 15 amino acids. Germline V CDR1 and CDR2: MNHEY, SMNVEV (reference sequence). CDR3 in DNA: TGTGCCAGCAGTCCGGCATATCTCAAGCAGGAACTAATGCATTTT. As protein: CASSPAYLKQELMHF.

The V and J genes are TRBV6-2 or TRBV6-3 and TRBJ1-2; TRBD1 matches 7 bases. In germline, CDR1 is MNHEY, CDR2 SVGEGT. Losses at the gene ends were 2 bases for V and 5 bases for J; bases not matched to a gene: 11. The CDR3 runs 16 residues. The CDR3, as DNA: TGTGCCAGCAGTTACGTCCCTGGGACAGAGACATATGGCTACACCTTC. Translated: CASSYVPGTETYGYTF.

The chain couples TRBV10-3 to TRBJ2-5; 13 bases map to TRBD2. The J call could be wrong; TRBJ2-1 is a better fit for the DNA end. The CDR3 spans 15 residues. Germline CDR1 is ENHRY and CDR2 is SYGVKD. The CDR3 sequence is CAISTSGGAYNEQFF. In DNA form, the CDR3 reads TGTGCCATCAGTACTAGCGGGGGGGCCTACAATGAGCAGTTCTTC.

This chain links TRBV6-5 with TRBJ1-6, with a weak D call TRBD1 (6 bases). From germline, CDR1 is MNHEY and CDR2 SVGAGI. The CDR3 consists of 16 residues. The V gene lost 2 bases and the J gene lost 5 bases, with 13 bases spanning the gap. CDR3 coding DNA: TGTGCCAGCAGTTACGCATCTCAGGGGAATAATTCACCCCTCCACTTT. Its protein is CASSYASQGNNSPLHF.

The chain uses TRBV5-1 and TRBJ2-5, with TRBD2 identical over 7 bases. The end of the DNA is better explained by TRBJ2-1, so the J call may be wrong. The CDR3 has 12 amino acids. Germline CDR1 reads SGHRS; CDR2 reads YFSETQ. The CDR3 nucleotides are TGCGCCAGCAGCCCAGCGGGAAGTGAGCAGTTCTTC. Translation: CASSPAGSEQFF.

CDR3 loop: CASSLESRLAGGLQSYEQYF. Here the CDR3 DNA reads TGTGCCAGCAGCTTAGAGTCCCGACTAGCGGGAGGGCTCCAATCCTACGAGCAGTACTTC. The V call is TRBV7-4, the J call TRBJ2-7; 14 bases agree with TRBD2. Per the germline V gene, CDR1 is SGHVT and CDR2 is SQSDAQ. The CDR3 length is 20 residues. V trimming: 1 base; J trimming: 1 base; junction bases outside the gene matches: 12.

This clonotype appeared a few times. This chain uses TRBV3-1 with TRBJ2-5; TRBD1 is a possible D gene (6 bases). Germline values: CDR1 LGHDT, CDR2 YNNKEL (reference sequence). This CDR3 has 16 residues. V was pared by 2 bases and J by 5 bases, with 18 bases between. The CDR3 DNA sequence: TGTGCCAGCAGCCAACCGGACAGAGTATCCCGTGAGACCCAGTACTTC. Translating gives CASSQPDRVSRETQYF.

V gene TRBV9 combines with J gene TRBJ2-5; possible D gene TRBD1, 6 bases. CDR1 and CDR2 (germline): SGDLS, YYNGEE. V was trimmed by 3 bases and J by 4 bases, leaving 10 bases between them. The CDR3 consists of 13 residues. The CDR3 DNA follows: TGTGCCAGCAGCGCTACACAGGGAGAGACCCAGTACTTC. Translated: CASSATQGETQYF.

The chain joins TRBV7-6 to TRBJ2-7; possibly TRBD1 for D (6 bases). The length of the CDR3 is 13 residues. Germline loops: CDR1 SGHVS, CDR2 FNYEAQ. Trimming shortened V by 5 bases and J by 3 bases, and 11 bases separated the two germline ends. CDR3 sequence (DNA): TGTGCCAGCAGCCAGGGGAGAAACTACGAGCAGTACTTC. Translating it yields CASSQGRNYEQYF.